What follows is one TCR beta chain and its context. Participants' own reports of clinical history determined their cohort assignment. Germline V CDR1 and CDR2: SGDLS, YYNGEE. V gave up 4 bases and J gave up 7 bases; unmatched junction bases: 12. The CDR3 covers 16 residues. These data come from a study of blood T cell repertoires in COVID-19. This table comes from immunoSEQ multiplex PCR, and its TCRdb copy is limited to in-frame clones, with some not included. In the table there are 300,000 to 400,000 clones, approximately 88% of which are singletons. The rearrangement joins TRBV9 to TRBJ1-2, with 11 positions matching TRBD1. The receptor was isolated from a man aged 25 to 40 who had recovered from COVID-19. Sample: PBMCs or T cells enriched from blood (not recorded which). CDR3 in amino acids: CASSMNPGQGVRGYTF. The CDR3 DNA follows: TGTGCCAGCAGCATGAACCCGGGACAGGGGGTTCGTGGCTACACCTTC. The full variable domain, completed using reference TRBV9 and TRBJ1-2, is DSGVTQTPKHLITATGQRVTLRCSPRSGDLSVYWYQQSLDQGLQFLIQYYNGEERAKGNILERFSAQQFPDLHSELNLSSLELGDSALYFCASSMNPGQGVRGYTFGSGTRLTVV.